The 21 T cell receptor delta chains reported below all come from one sample, sequenced in a study of gamma-delta chains in newborns, infants, children. TCRdb ran CATT on the reads. The table has around 2,500 delta-chain clones, around 1% seen once. Sequencing was done on a sample of blood. Receptors were obtained from a child who was a newborn, infant or young child, either healthy, febrile or measles-vaccinated (not recorded which).

This clone was seen only a few times. TCRdb records a much larger clone's protein for this DNA, with a difference at residue 17 that likely arises from a read error; the protein given is the translation of the DNA. The chain links TRDV2 to TRDJ3; 10 bases align to TRDD3. Per the germline V gene, CDR1 is GEAIGNYY and CDR2 is EKD. This CDR3 spans 19 amino acids. The CDR3: CACDTGGYRSSWDTRQTFF. CDR3 coding DNA: TGTGCCTGTGACACTGGGGGATACAGGAGCTCCTGGGACACCCGACAGACGTTTTTC.

With respect to this clone: TCRdb's protein, taken from a much larger clone, differs from this DNA's translation at residue 6, likely owing to a read error; the protein displayed comes from the DNA. J is TRDJ3 and V is TRDV2; D unclear. The CDR3 is 19 residues long. V dropped 0 bases and J dropped 0 bases, with 14 bases sitting between them. From germline, CDR1 is GEAIGNYY and CDR2 EKD. In nucleotides, the CDR3 is TGTGCCTGTGACACCGGAGCATTCCGAAGCTCCTGGGACACCCGACAGATGTTTTTC. It codes for CACDTGAFRSSWDTRQMFF.

Comment on this clone: The protein TCRdb gives is from a much larger clone and does not agree with this DNA's translation at residue 14, likely a read error; the protein shown here comes from the DNA. CDR3 sequence: CACDILGEASWDTQQMFF. In DNA, the CDR3 is TGTGCCTGTGACATACTGGGGGAAGCCTCCTGGGACACCCAACAGATGTTTTTC. The chain joins TRDV2 to TRDJ3; TRDD3 agrees at 9 bases. The CDR3 contains 18 residues. Germline CDR1 and CDR2: GEAIGNYY and EKD.

This clone was seen a few times. A much bigger clone sits one base away, suggesting this may be a read error. CDR3 sequence: CACDKGTGGYWDTRQMFF. The CDR3 DNA is TGTGCCTGTGACAAAGGTACTGGGGGATACTGGGACACCCGACAGATGTTTTTC. The V call is TRDV2, the J call TRDJ3; 11 nucleotides align to TRDD3. The germline V gene encodes CDR1 GEAIGNYY and CDR2 EKD. V lost 2 bases and J lost 3; bases outside the gene matches: 5. The CDR3 has 18 amino acids.

As to this clone: This DNA's translation differs at residue 16 from TCRdb's protein, which comes from a much larger clone; a read error is likely, and the protein shown is translated from the DNA. The chain combines TRDV2 with TRDJ3; 12 bases are shared with TRDD3. The germline CDR1 and CDR2 sequences are GEAIGNYY and EKD. This CDR3 region has 18 residues. The CDR3: CACDKVLGDTWDTRQVFF. CDR3 nucleotide sequence: TGTGCCTGTGACAAAGTACTGGGGGATACCTGGGACACCCGACAGGTGTTTTTC.

Note on this clone: TCRdb lists the protein of a much larger clone for this DNA, which differs at residue 6, so this is likely a read error; the protein given here is translated from the DNA itself. The chain couples TRDV2 to TRDJ2; tentatively, D is TRDD3 (5 bases). Germline V gives CDR1 GEAIGNYY, CDR2 EKD. Trimming pared 3 bases from V and 0 bases from J, leaving 16 bases between. This CDR3 is built from 17 residues. The CDR3, as DNA: TGTGCCTGTGACCCCCCGGGGGTCGAAGCTTTGACAGCACAACTCTTCTTT. It specifies CACDPPGVEALTAQLFF.

There are a few counts of this clone. This may be a read error: a much more frequent sequence differs by one nucleotide. The same CDR3 also results from other DNA sequences found in this sample. The chain combines TRDV2 with TRDJ2; 10 nucleotides agree with TRDD3. The junction had 11 bases not matched to a gene; V was cut back by 3 bases and J by 8 bases. Germline V gene sequence: CDR1 GEAIGNYY, CDR2 EKD. The length of the CDR3 is 16 residues. CDR3 sequence: CACDPLLGDPAAQLFF. DNA for the CDR3: TGTGCCTGTGACCCCTTACTGGGGGATCCAGCGGCACAACTCTTCTTT.

This clone has more than one count but fewer than ten. Being one base from a much bigger clone, this may be a read error. Other DNA sequences of this sample code for an identical CDR3. The rearrangement links TRDV2 to TRDJ3; 13 bases match TRDD3. The CDR3 has 19 residues. Looked up from germline, CDR1 is GEAIGNYY and CDR2 is EKD. CDR3 protein: CACDATGGYGSWDTRQMFF. DNA of the CDR3: TGTGCCTGTGACGCTACTGGGGGATACGGGTCCTGGGACACTCGACAGATGTTTTTC.

This clone was counted only a few times. A far bigger clonotype differs at one base, so this is likely a read error. The chain uses TRDV2 and TRDJ3, with 8 bases identical to TRDD3. The CDR3 contains 21 residues. Germline lookup yields CDR1 GEAIGNYY and CDR2 EKD. DNA of the CDR3: TGTGCCTGTGACAAAATACTGGGGGCCTCATCCAGCTCCTGGGACACCCGACAGGTGTTTTTC. Translated: CACDKILGASSSSWDTRQVFF.

This clone turned up a few times. TCRdb assigns this DNA the protein of a much larger clone, which departs from its translation at residue 13; this likely reflects a read error, and the protein shown comes from translating the DNA. V is TRDV2 and J is TRDJ2; D is perhaps TRDD2 (7 bases). No J segment appears in TCRdb, so it was assigned here by matching the sequence to germline. V lost 0 bases, J lost 7 bases, and 23 bases lay in between. The germline CDR1 and CDR2 sequences are GEAIGNYY and EKD. The CDR3 loop spans 18 amino acids. CDR3 DNA: TGTGCCTGTGACACCGTCGGGGGACCTTCCTCGGGGAGAGCACAACTCTTCTTT. Its translation: CACDTVGGPSSGRAQLFF.

This clone is judged medium-sized. The V and J genes are TRDV2 and TRDJ3; 11 nucleotides match TRDD3. Per the germline V gene, CDR1 is GEAIGNYY and CDR2 is EKD. V dropped 2 bases and J dropped 0; count of bases not matched to a gene: 2. This CDR3 has 18 amino acids. The CDR3 spells CACDSTGGYSWDTRQMFF. For the CDR3, the DNA is TGTGCCTGTGACAGTACTGGGGGATACTCCTGGGACACCCGACAGATGTTTTTC.

On this clone itself: Translating this DNA gives a protein that differs at residue 9 from the TCRdb one, which belongs to a much larger clone; a read error is likely, and the protein shown is this translation. This chain connects TRDV2 to TRDJ3, with unresolved D. The V end was cut by 0 bases, the J end by 2 bases, with 10 bases between. From germline, CDR1 is GEAIGNYY and CDR2 EKD. The CDR3 loop spans 17 amino acids. The CDR3 here is CACDTLAGPWDTRQMFF. The DNA of the CDR3 is TGTGCCTGTGACACCCTGGCGGGCCCCTGGGACACCCGACAGATGTTTTTC.

This clone was recorded a few times. TCRdb shows a much larger clone's protein in place of this DNA's translation, and the two differ at residue 9, likely through a read error; the protein shown is translated from the DNA. V is TRDV2 and J is TRDJ2, with 8 positions matching TRDD3. V lost 0 bases to trimming and J lost 6 bases; unmatched junction nucleotides: 2. The germline V gene has CDR1 GEAIGNYY and CDR2 EKD. The CDR3 has 14 residues. CDR3 residues: CACDTVGDAAQLFF. In DNA form, the CDR3 reads TGTGCCTGTGACACCGTGGGGGATGCAGCACAACTCTTCTTT.

Worth noting for this clone: TCRdb pairs this DNA with a much larger clone's protein that differs at residue 4, likely a read error; the protein shown was translated from the DNA. The chain is built from TRDV2 and TRDJ3; 11 nucleotides line up with TRDD3. J was trimmed by 3 bases and V by 5 bases; bases with no gene match: 8. The CDR3 totals 18 residues. Looked up from germline, CDR1 is GEAIGNYY and CDR2 is EKD. The CDR3 sequence: CACGKSTGGYWDTRQMFF. In DNA, the CDR3 is TGTGCCTGTGGCAAAAGTACTGGGGGATACTGGGACACCCGACAGATGTTTTTC.

A note on this clone: This may come from a read error, since a much larger clone is one base off. The chain couples TRDV2 to TRDJ3; tentative D call: TRDD3 (6 bases). Per germline, CDR1 GEAIGNYY and CDR2 EKD. This CDR3 has 17 residues. V dropped 3 bases and J dropped 2 bases, with 13 bases sitting between them. CDR3: CACDPTGTPWDTRQMFF. CDR3 in DNA: TGTGCCTGTGACCCTACTGGGACCCCCTGGGACACCCGACAGATGTTTTTC.

In this sample, this clone turned up a few times. This sequence is one base from a far larger clone and is likely a read error. This sample includes further DNA sequences coding for the same CDR3. CDR3 coding DNA: TGTGCATGTGACAGGTTAAGGGAATCGACAGCACAACTCTTCTTT. It specifies CACDRLRESTAQLFF. The chain is built from TRDV2 and TRDJ2; D gene uncertain. The length of the CDR3 is 15 residues. CDR1 and CDR2 (germline): GEAIGNYY, EKD.

In regard to this clone: This may be a read error, as it is one base from a much larger clone. The sample contains more than one DNA sequence encoding this CDR3. The chain combines TRDV2 with TRDJ2; 10 bases match TRDD3. CDR3 length: 16 residues. Trimming at V came to 3 bases and at J to 6 bases, leaving 9 bases not matched to a gene. Germline-derived CDR1 and CDR2 are GEAIGNYY and EKD. CDR3 DNA sequence: TGTGCCTGTGACCCCCTACTGGGGGATCCAGCAGCACAACTCTTCTTT. Residues: CACDPLLGDPAAQLFF.

This clone has more than one count but fewer than ten. The chain links TRDV1 to TRDJ1; 10 bases map to TRDD3. Germline V gives CDR1 TSWWSYY, CDR2 QGS. This CDR3 has 22 residues. V lost 5 bases, J lost 0 bases, and 24 bases stayed unmatched. This chain's CDR3 is CALGKRASFQLVLGDYTDKLIF. DNA for the CDR3: TGTGCTCTTGGGAAAAGGGCTTCCTTTCAACTTGTACTGGGGGATTACACCGATAAACTCATCTTT.

Details on this clone: This clone may be a read error of a much larger clone one base away. The genes are TRDV2 and TRDJ2, with 11 bases aligning to TRDD3. The CDR3 contains 17 residues. Looked up from germline, CDR1 is GEAIGNYY and CDR2 is EKD. The CDR3 DNA sequence: TGTGCCCGTGACCCACTGGGGGATAAAAAGGAGACAGCACAACTCTTCTTT. It codes for CARDPLGDKKETAQLFF.

Remarks on this clone: TCRdb's protein and the translated DNA diverge at residue 4; the protein reported here is the translation of the DNA. The CDR3 reads CACGTGDTRSWDTRQMFF. Here the CDR3 DNA reads TGTGCCTGTGGCACCGGGGATACCCGCTCCTGGGACACCCGACAGATGTTTTTC. The chain is built from TRDV2 and TRDJ3; 8 bases fit TRDD3. The CDR3 totals 18 residues. The germline V gene has CDR1 GEAIGNYY and CDR2 EKD.

Turning to this clone: A read error may be the cause here, since a much bigger clone is one base away. CDR3 in amino acids: CACGTWGTAQLFF. The CDR3 DNA reads TGTGCCTGTGGCACCTGGGGGACAGCACAACTCTTCTTT. The chain uses TRDV2 and TRDJ2; weak D call: TRDD3 (6 bases). The V gene's germline CDR1 is GEAIGNYY and CDR2 EKD. CDR3 length: 13 amino acids.